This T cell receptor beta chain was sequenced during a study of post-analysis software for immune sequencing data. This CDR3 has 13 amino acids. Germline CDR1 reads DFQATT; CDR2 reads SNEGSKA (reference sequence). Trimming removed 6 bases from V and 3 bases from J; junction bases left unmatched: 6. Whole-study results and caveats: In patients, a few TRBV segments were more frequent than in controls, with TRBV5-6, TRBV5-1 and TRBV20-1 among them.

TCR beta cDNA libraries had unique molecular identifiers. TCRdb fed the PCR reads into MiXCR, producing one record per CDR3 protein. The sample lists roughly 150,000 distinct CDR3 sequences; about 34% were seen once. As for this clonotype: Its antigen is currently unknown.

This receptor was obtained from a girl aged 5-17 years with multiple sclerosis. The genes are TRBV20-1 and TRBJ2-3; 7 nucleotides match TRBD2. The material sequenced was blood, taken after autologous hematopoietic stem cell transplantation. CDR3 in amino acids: CSAQLAYTDTQYF. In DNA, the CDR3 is TGCAGTGCCCAACTAGCGTATACAGATACGCAGTATTTT.